This TCR beta chain derives from a study of vaccination effects on CD4 cells after COVID-19. Study-level information: Either the mRNA-1273 or the BNT162b2 vaccine was given to participants as two doses.

The V gene lost 1 base and the J gene lost 5 bases, with 6 bases spanning the gap. CDR1 and CDR2 from the germline V gene are SGHRS and YFSETQ. The CDR3 totals 12 residues. Repertoires were generated with immunoSEQ multiplex PCR, while TCRdb's copy carries only in-frame clones and drops some. The data hold fewer than 65,000 clones, with 80% to 90% observed a single time. Antigen-specific CD4+ T cells were first expanded with viral peptide pools by the ViraFEST assay and only then sequenced. Following culture for nine to ten days, CD4+ T cells were isolated. The study found no prior SARS-CoV-2 infection in the vaccine recipients, who tested negative for nucleocapsid antibodies. In the cultures, half the medium was exchanged for IL-2 medium on days 3 and 7. On this clone: Its antigen remains unidentified.

This clonotype was sampled from a human donor who received a COVID-19 vaccine. The chain combines TRBV5-1 with TRBJ2-5; no firm D call. The source material was CD4+ T cells from PBMCs cultured with HCoV-229E spike peptides, sampled before COVID-19 vaccination. The CDR3 bases are TGCGCCAGCAGCTTGCAAGGGGAGACCCAGTACTTC. It is translated as CASSLQGETQYF.